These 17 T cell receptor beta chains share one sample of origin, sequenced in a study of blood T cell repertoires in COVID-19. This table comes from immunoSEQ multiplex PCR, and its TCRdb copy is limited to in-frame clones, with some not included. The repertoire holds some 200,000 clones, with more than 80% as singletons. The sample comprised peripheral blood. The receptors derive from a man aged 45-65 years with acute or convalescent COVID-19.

As DNA, the CDR3 is TGTGCCAGCAGCTTATACACCGCAGATACGCAGTATTTT. This codes for CASSLYTADTQYF. The chain has TRBV7-9 and TRBJ2-3; D remains ambiguous. Trimming left V 2 bases short and J 4 bases short, with 7 bases between. The CDR3 has 13 residues. Germline loops: CDR1 SEHNR, CDR2 FQNEAQ (reference sequence). Variable domain in full (rest from reference TRBV7-9 and TRBJ2-3): DTGVSQNPRHKITKRGQNVTFRCDPISEHNRLYWYRQTLGQGPEFLTYFQNEAQLEKSRLLSDRFSAERPKGSFSTLEIQRTEQGDSAMYLCASSLYTADTQYFGPGTRLTVL.

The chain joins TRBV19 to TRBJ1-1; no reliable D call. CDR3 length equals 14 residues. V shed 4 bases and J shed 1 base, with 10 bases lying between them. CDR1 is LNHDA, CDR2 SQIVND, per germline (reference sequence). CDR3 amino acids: CASSRAFRNTEAFF. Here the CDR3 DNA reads TGTGCCAGTAGTAGGGCATTTCGGAACACTGAAGCTTTCTTT.

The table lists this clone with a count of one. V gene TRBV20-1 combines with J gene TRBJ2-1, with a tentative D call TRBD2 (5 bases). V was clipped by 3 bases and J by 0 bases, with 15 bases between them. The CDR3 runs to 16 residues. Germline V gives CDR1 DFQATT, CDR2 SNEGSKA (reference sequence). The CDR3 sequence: CSASLAPQSSYNEQFF. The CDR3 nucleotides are TGCAGTGCTAGTTTAGCGCCTCAGAGCTCCTACAATGAGCAGTTCTTC.

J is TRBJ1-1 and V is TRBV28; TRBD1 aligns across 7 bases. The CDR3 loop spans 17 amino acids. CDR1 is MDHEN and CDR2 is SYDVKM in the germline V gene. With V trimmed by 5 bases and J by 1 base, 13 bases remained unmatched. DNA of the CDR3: TGTGCCAGCAGTATATCCCCCTGGGGACAGTCGAACACTGAAGCTTTCTTT. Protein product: CASSISPWGQSNTEAFF.

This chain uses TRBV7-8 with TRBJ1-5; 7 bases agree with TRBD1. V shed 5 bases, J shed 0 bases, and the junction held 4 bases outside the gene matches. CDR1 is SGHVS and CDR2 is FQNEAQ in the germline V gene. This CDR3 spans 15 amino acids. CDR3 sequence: CASSEDRFSNQPQHF. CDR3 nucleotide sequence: TGTGCCAGCAGCGAGGACAGGTTTAGCAATCAGCCCCAGCATTTT.

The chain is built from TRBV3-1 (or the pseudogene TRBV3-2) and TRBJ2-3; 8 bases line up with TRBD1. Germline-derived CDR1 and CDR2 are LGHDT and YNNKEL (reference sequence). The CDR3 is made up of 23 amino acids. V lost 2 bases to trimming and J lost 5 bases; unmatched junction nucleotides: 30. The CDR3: CASSQNLTVSYTDEDRVVDTQYF. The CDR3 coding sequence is TGTGCCAGCAGCCAAAACCTCACAGTTAGTTACACGGATGAGGACAGGGTGGTAGATACGCAGTATTTT.

For the CDR3, the DNA is TGTGCCAGCAGCGCCCAATTAGCGGCTAGCACAGATACGCAGTATTTT. This gives the protein CASSAQLAASTDTQYF. The genes are TRBV3-1 (or the pseudogene TRBV3-2) and TRBJ2-3; a weak D match, TRBD2 (6 bases). There are 16 residues in the CDR3. Trimming took off 5 bases at V and 0 bases at J, with 15 bases between the two ends. Per the germline V gene, CDR1 is LGHDT and CDR2 is YNNKEL (reference sequence).

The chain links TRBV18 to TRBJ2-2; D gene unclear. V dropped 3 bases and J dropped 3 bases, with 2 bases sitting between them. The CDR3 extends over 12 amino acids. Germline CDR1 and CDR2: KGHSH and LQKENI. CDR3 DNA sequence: TGTGCCAGCTCACCCTACACCGGGGAGCTGTTTTTT. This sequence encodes CASSPYTGELFF.

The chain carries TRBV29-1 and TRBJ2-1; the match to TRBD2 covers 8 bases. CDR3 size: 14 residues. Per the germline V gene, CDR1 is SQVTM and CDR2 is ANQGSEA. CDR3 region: CSFGGALSYNEQFF. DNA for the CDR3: TGCAGTTTCGGGGGGGCCCTCTCCTACAATGAGCAGTTCTTC.

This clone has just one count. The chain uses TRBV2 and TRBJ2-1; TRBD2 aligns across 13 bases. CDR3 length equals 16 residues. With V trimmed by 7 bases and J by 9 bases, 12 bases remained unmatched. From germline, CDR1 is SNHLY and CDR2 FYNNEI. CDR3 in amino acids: CASTLSLAGGPAEQFF. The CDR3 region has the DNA TGTGCCAGCACCCTATCACTAGCGGGGGGGCCTGCTGAGCAGTTCTTC.

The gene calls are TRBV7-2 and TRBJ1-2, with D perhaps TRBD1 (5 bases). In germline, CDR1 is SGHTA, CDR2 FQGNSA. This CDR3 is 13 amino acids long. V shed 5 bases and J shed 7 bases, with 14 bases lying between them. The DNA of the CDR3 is TGTGCCAGCAGCCCCGACAGTTCGGCTGGCTACACCTTC. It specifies CASSPDSSAGYTF.

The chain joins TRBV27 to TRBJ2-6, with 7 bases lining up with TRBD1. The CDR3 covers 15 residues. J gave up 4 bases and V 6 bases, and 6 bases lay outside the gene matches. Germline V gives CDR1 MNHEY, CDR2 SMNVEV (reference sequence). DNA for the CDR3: TGTGCCAGCAGCCGACAGGGTGCAGGGGCCAACGTCCTGACTTTC. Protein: CASSRQGAGANVLTF.

The CDR3 coding sequence is TGCGCCAGCAGCTCGCTAGCGGCGCCAGATACGCAGTATTTT. This sequence encodes CASSSLAAPDTQYF. The rearrangement joins TRBV5-1 to TRBJ2-3, with 7 bases aligning to TRBD2. The germline V gene has CDR1 SGHRS and CDR2 YFSETQ. The CDR3 spans 14 residues. Trimming at V came to 3 bases and at J to 4 bases, leaving 5 bases not matched to a gene.

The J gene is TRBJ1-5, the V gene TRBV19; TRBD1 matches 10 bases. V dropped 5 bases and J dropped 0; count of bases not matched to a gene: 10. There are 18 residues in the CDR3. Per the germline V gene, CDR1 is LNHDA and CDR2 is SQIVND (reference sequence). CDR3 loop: CASSVGGQGIYSNQPQHF. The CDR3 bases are TGTGCCAGTAGTGTCGGGGGACAGGGGATTTATAGCAATCAGCCCCAGCATTTT. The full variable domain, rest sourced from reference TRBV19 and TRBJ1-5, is DGGITQSPKYLFRKEGQNVTLSCEQNLNHDAMYWYRQDPGQGLRLIYYSQIVNDFQKGDIAEGYSVSREKKESFPLTVTSAQKNPTAFYLCASSVGGQGIYSNQPQHFGDGTRLSIL.

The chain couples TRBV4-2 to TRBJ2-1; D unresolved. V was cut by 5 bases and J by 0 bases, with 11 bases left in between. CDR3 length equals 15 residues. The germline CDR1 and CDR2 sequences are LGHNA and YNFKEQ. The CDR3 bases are TGTGCCAGCAGCTTCGACTGGAGCTCCTACAATGAGCAGTTCTTC. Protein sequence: CASSFDWSSYNEQFF.

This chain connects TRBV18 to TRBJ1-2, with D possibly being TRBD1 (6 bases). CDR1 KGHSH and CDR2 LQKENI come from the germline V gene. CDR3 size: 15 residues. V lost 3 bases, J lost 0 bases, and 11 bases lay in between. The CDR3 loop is CASSPRTDSNYGYTF. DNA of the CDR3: TGTGCCAGCTCACCTAGGACAGACTCTAACTATGGCTACACCTTC.

In DNA, the CDR3 is TGTGCCAGTAGTATAGGCTGGAGGGGGGACAGGCTTGGCAATGAGCAGTTCTTC. Protein sequence: CASSIGWRGDRLGNEQFF. This chain uses TRBV19 with TRBJ2-1; 8 nucleotides agree with TRBD1. CDR3 length: 18 residues. V lost 1 base, J lost 6 bases, and 14 bases stayed unmatched. In germline, CDR1 is LNHDA, CDR2 SQIVND (reference sequence). Combining the CDR3 with reference TRBV19 and TRBJ2-1 gives the whole variable domain DGGITQSPKYLFRKEGQNVTLSCEQNLNHDAMYWYRQDPGQGLRLIYYSQIVNDFQKGDIAEGYSVSREKKESFPLTVTSAQKNPTAFYLCASSIGWRGDRLGNEQFFGPGTRLTVL.